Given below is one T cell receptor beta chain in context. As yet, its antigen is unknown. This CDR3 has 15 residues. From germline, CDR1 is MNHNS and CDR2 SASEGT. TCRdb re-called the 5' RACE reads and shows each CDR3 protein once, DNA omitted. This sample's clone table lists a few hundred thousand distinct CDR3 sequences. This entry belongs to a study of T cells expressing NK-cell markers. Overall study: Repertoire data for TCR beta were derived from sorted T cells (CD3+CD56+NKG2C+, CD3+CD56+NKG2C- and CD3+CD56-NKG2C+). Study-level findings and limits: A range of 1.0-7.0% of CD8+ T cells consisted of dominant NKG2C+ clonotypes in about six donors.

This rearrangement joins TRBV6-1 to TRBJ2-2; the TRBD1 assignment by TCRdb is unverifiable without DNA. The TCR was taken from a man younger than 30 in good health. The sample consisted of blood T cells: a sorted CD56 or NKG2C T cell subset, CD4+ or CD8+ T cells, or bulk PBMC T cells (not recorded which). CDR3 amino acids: CASSEPSGQVGELFF.